This T cell receptor beta chain stems from a study of response to subunit inactivated influenza vaccine. In TCRdb, the RT-PCR reads were re-called with MiXCR into one record per CDR3 protein. The sample lists 500,000 to 600,000 distinct CDR3 sequences, 7.6% occurring once. Regarding the study as a whole: New T cells are recruited in small numbers by each seasonal influenza vaccination, according to the authors' suggestion.

To note about this clonotype: Its matching antigen is unknown.

CDR3 size: 18 residues. The V gene's germline CDR1 is MNHEY and CDR2 SMNVEV (reference sequence). Trimming cost V 3 bases and J 4 bases, with 21 bases left between them. Source: PBMCs from blood, taken roughly 24 months after vaccination. The chain recombines TRBV27 with TRBJ2-2, with D perhaps being TRBD1 or TRBD2 (5 bases each). This receptor was obtained from a man aged 50 to 69 who received an inactivated influenza vaccine. CDR3 region: CASSLKTGPFRSTGELFF. CDR3 coding DNA: TGTGCCAGCAGTTTGAAGACGGGGCCGTTTAGGTCCACCGGGGAGCTGTTTTTT.